This entry features one T cell receptor beta chain sequence. This clonotype was found a few times. The specificity of this receptor is unknown. The sample holds no much larger clone one base away, and base qualities are not on file. At the junction V is shortened by 7 bases and J by 1 base; bases outside the gene matches: 10. The CDR1 and CDR2 encoded by the germline V gene are SNHLY and FYNNEI. From the cysteine up to the phenylalanine, the CDR3 has a length of 16 residues. The retained sequence is limited to the CDR3, 48 bases, with the frame set at the first base. This sample is part of a study of post-analysis software for immune sequencing data (dated by TCRdb to about 2015). Notes on the research overall: The recorded disease courses included relapsing-remitting, secondary progressive and progressive-relapsing multiple sclerosis, and some patients had no subtype annotation. The patient repertoires were set against around eleven previously published healthy control repertoires from donors whose ages ranged from roughly 6 to 26 years. A subset of samples was prepared in parallel using single-end sample barcoding, then pooled and co-amplified after Illumina adapter ligation. Study-level results and caveats: Significantly lower normalized Chao1 diversity was found in multiple sclerosis patients than in controls, suggesting substantial peripheral T-cell clonal expansion. The control group was slightly older than the multiple sclerosis patient group. When samples were clustered directly using the F measure, samples prepared in the same batch co-clustered strongly, which prompted a batch-effect correction. Significantly higher frequencies in patients than in controls were found for roughly 5 TRBV segments, including TRBV5-6, TRBV5-1 and TRBV20-1.

To demonstrate the VDJtools post-analysis software, the study profiled TCR beta repertoires from the peripheral blood of about a dozen young patients with multiple sclerosis. The multiple sclerosis patients were children and adolescents between roughly 6 and 17 years of age. Library prep was done by PCR. The data were produced on an Illumina HiSeq 2500. To reduce PCR and sequencing biases, unique molecular identifiers were built into the TCR beta cDNA libraries. Approximately 500,000 cDNA molecules were obtained per 1 to 10 million input T cells, so each molecule approximated one T cell. The same protocol used for the earlier healthy control dataset was applied to prepare and sequence the patient libraries. Within a given batch, samples were prepared together, multiplexed and sequenced on the same HiSeq lane. As for how the authors treated the data: MIGEC handled the raw barcoded reads, throwing out single-read molecular identifier groups before consensus assembly and CDR3 extraction. VDJtools was used for post-analysis of the clonotype tables, with diversity normalized by down-sampling every dataset to the smallest sample size. To correct batch-related cross-sample contamination, repertoire overlap clustering matched CDR3 amino acid sequences but not nucleotide sequences. TCRdb ran its own pipeline on the public reads, namely fastp trimming at Q25 and MiXCR clone calling, and kept in-frame beta chains. Each CDR3 protein appears once, grouped with its most common genes and DNA. TCRdb's processing, not the authors' own work, is the source of the V and J calls. The sample records some 240,000 distinct CDR3 sequences, 36% of which are singletons. The ten most abundant clones make up less than 6% of the sample.

Sequenced input: blood. The chain joins TRBV2 to TRBJ2-5; 9 central bases correspond to TRBD2. The clonotype was recovered from a girl between 10 and 17 years old with multiple sclerosis. The sequenced DNA: TGTGCCAGCACCAAAGCTAGCGGGAAGAGCCAAGAGACCCAGTACTTC. This encodes CASTKASGKSQETQYF.